The 8 T cell receptor beta chains reported below all come from one sample, sequenced in a study of identical twins. TCRdb ran MiXCR on the 5' RACE reads and lists one entry per CDR3 protein. The repertoire includes fewer than 900,000 distinct CDR3 sequences, about 20% of them detected once, and roughly 4% sits in the top ten. These records were also assigned to another study, of T cells expressing NK-cell markers.

The sequencing sample was made of PBMCs. These receptors were obtained from a woman aged 18-30 years in good health.

The chain combines TRBV6-5 with TRBJ2-7; 9 bases are shared with TRBD2. This CDR3 spans 15 amino acids. Germline CDR1 and CDR2: MNHEY and SVGAGI. V dropped 4 bases and J dropped 6; count of bases not matched to a gene: 10. CDR3 in DNA: TGTGCCAGCAGTTTGTCTCTAGCGGGAAGTTTCGAGCAGTACTTC. This codes for CASSLSLAGSFEQYF.

This clonotype was counted at least ten times. V and J are TRBV20-1 and TRBJ1-5; D call uncertain. CDR1 and CDR2 (germline): DFQATT, SNEGSKA (reference sequence). The V and J ends lost 4 bases and 4 bases respectively, with 8 bases between them. The CDR3 loop spans 12 amino acids. The CDR3 region has the DNA TGCAGTGCTAACCGACCAAATCAGCCCCAGCATTTT. Encoded protein: CSANRPNQPQHF.

V usage is TRBV2 and J usage is TRBJ2-2; D possibly corresponds to TRBD2 (5 bases). The germline V gene encodes CDR1 SNHLY and CDR2 FYNNEI. Trimming pared 6 bases from V and 0 bases from J, leaving 8 bases between. The CDR3 sequence is 14 residues long. DNA of the CDR3: TGTGCCAGCAGAACCGGGACGAACACCGGGGAGCTGTTTTTT. This translates into CASRTGTNTGELFF.

This clonotype has a handful of counts. This rearrangement joins TRBV7-2 to TRBJ2-5; D perhaps matches TRBD2 (5 bases). V lost 5 bases to trimming and J lost 5 bases, with 12 bases between them. Germline-derived CDR1 and CDR2 are SGHTA and FQGNSA. The CDR3 consists of 13 residues. CDR3 in amino acids: CASSPKSGETQYF. The CDR3 nucleotides are TGTGCCAGCAGCCCAAAATCGGGGGAGACCCAGTACTTC.

This clonotype has a handful of counts. The rearrangement joins TRBV2 to TRBJ2-2; D may match TRBD1 or TRBD2 (7 bases each). This CDR3 has 14 residues. Germline V gene sequence: CDR1 SNHLY, CDR2 FYNNEI. The ends were cut back, 3 bases at V and 5 bases at J, with 10 bases in the middle. DNA for the CDR3: TGTGCCAGCAGTGACCAGGGGGGGACCGGGGAGCTGTTTTTT. Protein: CASSDQGGTGELFF.

This clonotype was detected ten times or more. The J gene is TRBJ2-5, the V gene TRBV27, with D perhaps TRBD1 or TRBD2 (6 bases each). This CDR3 spans 15 amino acids. Between the trimmed V and J ends, which lost 6 bases and 5 bases, there was a span of 19 bases. Per the germline V gene, CDR1 is MNHEY and CDR2 is SMNVEV (reference sequence). Written as DNA, the CDR3 is TGTGCCAGCAGAGGGGGTATGCGGGGCTGGGAGACCCAGTACTTC. The encoded protein is CASRGGMRGWETQYF.

This clonotype was observed a few times. This chain links TRBV6-2 or TRBV6-3 with TRBJ2-3; tentative D call: TRBD2 (6 bases). V was shortened by 2 bases and J by 14 bases, with 11 bases between the two germline ends. This CDR3 contains 11 residues. Germline-derived CDR1 and CDR2 are MNHEY and SVGEGT. The CDR3 is CASSYGRPLYF. The CDR3 bases are TGTGCCAGCAGTTACGGGAGGCCCCTGTATTTT.

The chain links TRBV6-1 to TRBJ2-1; either TRBD1 or TRBD2 may fit D (5 bases each). The CDR3 runs 15 residues. Germline V gene sequence: CDR1 MNHNS, CDR2 SASEGT. V was clipped by 5 bases and J by 2 bases, with 13 bases between them. CDR3 nucleotides: TGTGCCAGCAGTAAACGGGACGCCACCTACAATGAGCAGTTCTTC. Its translation is CASSKRDATYNEQFF.